This TCR beta chain was captured in a study of response to subunit inactivated influenza vaccine. Study results and caveats: Every seasonal influenza vaccination brings in few new T cells, the authors suggested.

TCRdb re-analysed the RT-PCR reads in MiXCR, keeping a single row per CDR3 protein. The data show 550,000 to 800,000 distinct CDR3 sequences, approximately 15% seen once. This clonotype was recorded at least ten times. The antigen is undetermined. This receptor was taken from a man in his fifties who received an inactivated influenza vaccine. This sample comprised PBMCs from blood, obtained roughly 2 weeks before vaccination.

Written as DNA, the CDR3 is TGTGCCAGCAGTCCCCTCGGGTTGCCCCAGCATTTT. Translated: CASSPLGLPQHF. This chain connects TRBV12-3 or TRBV12-4 to TRBJ1-5; D ambiguous. V lost 5 bases to trimming and J lost 9 bases, with 11 bases between them. The CDR3 sequence is 12 residues long.